Below, one T cell receptor (beta chain) is given with its context. Its antigen is not identified. Different DNA sequences within this sample yield the same CDR3. This entry comes from a study of shared clonotypes between healthy human individuals. Background on the study: CD4 naive and CD4 memory each took three plates per donor, while CD8 naive took two and CD8 memory one. Overall study results and limits: Naive CD4 clonotypes were shared across a few donors at 4% to 5%.

This CDR3 spans 14 amino acids. Deletions cut 3 bases from V and 0 bases from J, with 8 bases between. Germline V gives CDR1 KGHSH, CDR2 LQKENI. Clones were sequenced by immunoSEQ multiplex PCR, and TCRdb holds only the in-frame ones, with some missing. The sample carries millions of clones, roughly 95% recorded once. The chain has TRBV18 and TRBJ1-2; TRBD1 might be the D (6 bases). The clonotype originates from a man between 18 and 35 years old in good health. Sequencing used naive CD4+ T cells sorted from blood. The sample's subset: CD45RA+ positively selected. This CDR3 is CASSPTGANYGYTF. The CDR3 region has the DNA TGTGCCAGCTCACCGACAGGAGCTAACTATGGCTACACCTTC.